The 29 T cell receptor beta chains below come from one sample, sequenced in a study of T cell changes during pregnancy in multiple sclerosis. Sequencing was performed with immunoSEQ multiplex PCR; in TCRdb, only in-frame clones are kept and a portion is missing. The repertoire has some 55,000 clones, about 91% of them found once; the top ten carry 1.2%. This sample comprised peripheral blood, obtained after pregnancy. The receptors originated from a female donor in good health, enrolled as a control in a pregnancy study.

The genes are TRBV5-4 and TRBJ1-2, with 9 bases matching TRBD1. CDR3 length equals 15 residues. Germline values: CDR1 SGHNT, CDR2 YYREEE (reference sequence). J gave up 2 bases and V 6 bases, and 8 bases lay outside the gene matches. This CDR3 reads CASTYRGQGNYGYTF. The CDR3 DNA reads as TGTGCCAGCACCTACCGGGGACAGGGCAACTATGGCTACACCTTC. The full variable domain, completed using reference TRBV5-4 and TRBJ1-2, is ETGVTQSPTHLIKTRGQQVTLRCSSQSGHNTVSWYQQALGQGPQFIFQYYREEENGRGNFPPRFSGLQFPNYSSELNVNALELDDSALYLCASTYRGQGNYGYTFGSGTRLTVV.

Here the CDR3 reads CASSGGGESSEQYF. CDR3 nucleotide sequence: TGTGCCAGCAGCGGAGGGGGGGAAAGTTCCGAGCAGTACTTC. The gene calls are TRBV5-4 and TRBJ2-7; maybe TRBD2 (7 bases). The germline CDR1 and CDR2 sequences are SGHNT and YYREEE (reference sequence). V shed 4 bases and J shed 6 bases, with 17 bases lying between them. The CDR3 contains 14 residues.

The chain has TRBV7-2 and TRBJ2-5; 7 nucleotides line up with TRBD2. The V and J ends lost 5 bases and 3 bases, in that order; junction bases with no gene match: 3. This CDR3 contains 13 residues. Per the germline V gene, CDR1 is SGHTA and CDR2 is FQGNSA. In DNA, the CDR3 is TGTGCCAGCAGCCGGAGCGGGGAAGAGACCCAGTACTTC. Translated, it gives CASSRSGEETQYF. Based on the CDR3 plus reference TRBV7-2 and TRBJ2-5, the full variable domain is GAGVSQSPSNKVTEKGKDVELRCDPISGHTALYWYRQSLGQGLEFLIYFQGNSAPDKSGLPSDRFSAERTGGSVSTLTIQRTQQEDSAVYLCASSRSGEETQYFGPGTRLLVL.

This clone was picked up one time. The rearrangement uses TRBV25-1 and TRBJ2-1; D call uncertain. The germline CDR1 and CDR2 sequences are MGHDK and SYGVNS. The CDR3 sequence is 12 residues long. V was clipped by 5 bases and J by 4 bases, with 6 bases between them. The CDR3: CASSLRYNEQFF. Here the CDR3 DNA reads TGTGCCAGCAGTCTCCGGTACAATGAGCAGTTCTTC.

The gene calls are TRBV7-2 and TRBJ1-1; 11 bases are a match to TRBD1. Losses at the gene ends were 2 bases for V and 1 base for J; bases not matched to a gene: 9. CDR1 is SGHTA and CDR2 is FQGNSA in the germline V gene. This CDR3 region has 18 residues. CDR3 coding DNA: TGTGCCAGCAGCTTAATCGGACAGGGGGCGAGGAGGAACACTGAAGCTTTCTTT. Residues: CASSLIGQGARRNTEAFF.

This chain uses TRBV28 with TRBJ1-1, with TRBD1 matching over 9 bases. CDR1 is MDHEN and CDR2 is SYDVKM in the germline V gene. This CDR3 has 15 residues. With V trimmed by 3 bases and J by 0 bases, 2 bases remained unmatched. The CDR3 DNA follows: TGTGCCAGCAGTTTTCGACAGGGGGTGAACACTGAAGCTTTCTTT. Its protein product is CASSFRQGVNTEAFF.

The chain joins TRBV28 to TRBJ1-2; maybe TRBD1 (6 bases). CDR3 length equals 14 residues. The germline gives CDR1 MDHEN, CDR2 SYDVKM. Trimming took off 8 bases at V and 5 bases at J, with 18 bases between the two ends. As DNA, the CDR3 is TGTGCCAGCGTCACCACCCAGGGGTTTTATGGCTACACCTTC. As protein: CASVTTQGFYGYTF.

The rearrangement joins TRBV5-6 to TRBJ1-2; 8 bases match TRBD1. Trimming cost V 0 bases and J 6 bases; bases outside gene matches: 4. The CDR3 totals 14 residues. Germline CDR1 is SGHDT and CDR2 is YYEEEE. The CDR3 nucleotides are TGTGCCAGCAGCTTGGGACAGGGGAGAAATGGCTACACCTTC. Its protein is CASSLGQGRNGYTF. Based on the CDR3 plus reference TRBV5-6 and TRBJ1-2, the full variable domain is DAGVTQSPTHLIKTRGQQVTLRCSPKSGHDTVSWYQQALGQGPQFIFQYYEEEERQRGNFPDRFSGHQFPNYSSELNVNALLLGDSALYLCASSLGQGRNGYTFGSGTRLTVV.

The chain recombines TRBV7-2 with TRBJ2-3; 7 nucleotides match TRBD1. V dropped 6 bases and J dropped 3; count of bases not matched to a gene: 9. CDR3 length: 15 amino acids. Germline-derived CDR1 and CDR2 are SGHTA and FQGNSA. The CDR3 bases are TGTGCCAGCAGTCCCAGACAGGGACGAACAGATACGCAGTATTTT. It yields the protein CASSPRQGRTDTQYF.

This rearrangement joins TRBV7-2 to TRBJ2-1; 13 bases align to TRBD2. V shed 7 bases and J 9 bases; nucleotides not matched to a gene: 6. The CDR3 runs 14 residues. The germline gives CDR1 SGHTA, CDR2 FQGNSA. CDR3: CASTTSGRESEQFF. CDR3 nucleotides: TGTGCCAGCACCACTAGCGGGAGGGAGAGTGAGCAGTTCTTC.

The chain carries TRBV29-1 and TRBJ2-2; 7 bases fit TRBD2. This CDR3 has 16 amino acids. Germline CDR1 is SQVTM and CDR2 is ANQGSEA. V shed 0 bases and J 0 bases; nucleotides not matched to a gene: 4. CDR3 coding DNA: TGCAGCGTTGAAGATACGGGAGGTCCGAACACCGGGGAGCTGTTTTTT. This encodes CSVEDTGGPNTGELFF.

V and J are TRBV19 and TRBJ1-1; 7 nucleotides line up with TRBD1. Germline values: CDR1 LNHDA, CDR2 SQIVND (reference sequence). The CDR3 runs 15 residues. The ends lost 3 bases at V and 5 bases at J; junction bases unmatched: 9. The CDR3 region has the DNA TGTGCCAGTAGTATGTGGCAGGGGGGTTGGACTGAAGCTTTCTTT. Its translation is CASSMWQGGWTEAFF.

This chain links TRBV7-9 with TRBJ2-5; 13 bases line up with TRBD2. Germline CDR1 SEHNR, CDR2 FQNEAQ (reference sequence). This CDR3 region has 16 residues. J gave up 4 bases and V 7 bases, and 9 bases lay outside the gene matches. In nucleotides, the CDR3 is TGTGCCAGCACCCCGACTAGCGGGGGGTTCGGAGAGACCCAGTACTTC. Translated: CASTPTSGGFGETQYF. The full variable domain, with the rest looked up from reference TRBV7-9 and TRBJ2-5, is DTGVSQNPRHKITKRGQNVTFRCDPISEHNRLYWYRQTLGQGPEFLTYFQNEAQLEKSRLLSDRFSAERPKGSFSTLEIQRTEQGDSAMYLCASTPTSGGFGETQYFGPGTRLLVL.

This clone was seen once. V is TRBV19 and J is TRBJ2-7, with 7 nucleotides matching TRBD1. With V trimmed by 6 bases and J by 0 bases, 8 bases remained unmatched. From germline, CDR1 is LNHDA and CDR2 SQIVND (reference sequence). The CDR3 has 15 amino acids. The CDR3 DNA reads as TGTGCCAGTAGCGTTACAGGGGTCTTCTCCTACGAGCAGTACTTC. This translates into CASSVTGVFSYEQYF.

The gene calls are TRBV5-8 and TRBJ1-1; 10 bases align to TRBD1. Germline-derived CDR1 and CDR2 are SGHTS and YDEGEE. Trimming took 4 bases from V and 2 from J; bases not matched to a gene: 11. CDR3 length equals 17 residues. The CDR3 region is CASSLRDRGPGNTEAFF. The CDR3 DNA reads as TGTGCCAGCAGCCTAAGGGACAGGGGCCCCGGTAACACTGAAGCTTTCTTT.

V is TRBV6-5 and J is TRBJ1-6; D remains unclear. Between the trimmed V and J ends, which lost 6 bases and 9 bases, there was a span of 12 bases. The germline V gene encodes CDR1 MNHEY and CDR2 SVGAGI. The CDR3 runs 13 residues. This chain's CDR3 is CASSEDGPSPLHF. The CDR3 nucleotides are TGTGCCAGCAGCGAGGATGGCCCTTCACCCCTCCACTTT.

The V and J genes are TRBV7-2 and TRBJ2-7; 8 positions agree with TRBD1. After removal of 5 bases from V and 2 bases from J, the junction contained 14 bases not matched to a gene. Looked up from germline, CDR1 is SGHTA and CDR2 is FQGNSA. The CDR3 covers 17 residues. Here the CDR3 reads CASSPRAGGAFTYEQYF. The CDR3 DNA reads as TGTGCCAGCAGCCCAAGGGCAGGGGGCGCTTTTACCTACGAGCAGTACTTC.

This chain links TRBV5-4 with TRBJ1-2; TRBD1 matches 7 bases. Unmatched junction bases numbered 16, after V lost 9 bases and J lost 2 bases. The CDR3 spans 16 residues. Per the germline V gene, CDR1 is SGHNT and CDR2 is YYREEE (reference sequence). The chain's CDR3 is CATTWQGVTRNYGYTF. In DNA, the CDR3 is TGTGCCACCACGTGGCAGGGGGTTACTCGAAACTATGGCTACACCTTC.

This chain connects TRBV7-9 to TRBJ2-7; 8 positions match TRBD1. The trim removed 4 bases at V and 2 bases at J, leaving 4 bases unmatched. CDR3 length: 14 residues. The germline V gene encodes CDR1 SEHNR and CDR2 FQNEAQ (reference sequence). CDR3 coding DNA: TGTGCCAGCAGCTCCGGGACAGGTCCCTACGAGCAGTACTTC. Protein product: CASSSGTGPYEQYF.

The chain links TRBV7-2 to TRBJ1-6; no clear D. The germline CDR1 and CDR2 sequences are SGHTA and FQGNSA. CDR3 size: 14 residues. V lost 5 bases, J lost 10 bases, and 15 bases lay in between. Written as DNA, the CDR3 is TGTGCCAGCAGCCCACCGGGAGTAGGATCACCCCTCCACTTT. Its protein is CASSPPGVGSPLHF.

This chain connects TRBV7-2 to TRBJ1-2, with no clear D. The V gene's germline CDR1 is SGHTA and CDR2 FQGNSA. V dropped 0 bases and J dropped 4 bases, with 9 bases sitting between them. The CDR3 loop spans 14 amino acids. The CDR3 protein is CASSLARVAYGYTF. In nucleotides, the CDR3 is TGTGCCAGCAGCTTAGCGAGGGTTGCCTATGGCTACACCTTC.

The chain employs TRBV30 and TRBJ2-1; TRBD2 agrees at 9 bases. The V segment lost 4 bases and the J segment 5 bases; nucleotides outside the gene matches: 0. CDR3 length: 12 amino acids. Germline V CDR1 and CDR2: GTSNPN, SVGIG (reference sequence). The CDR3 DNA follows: TGTGCCTGGACTAGCGGGAACAATGAGCAGTTCTTC. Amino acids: CAWTSGNNEQFF.

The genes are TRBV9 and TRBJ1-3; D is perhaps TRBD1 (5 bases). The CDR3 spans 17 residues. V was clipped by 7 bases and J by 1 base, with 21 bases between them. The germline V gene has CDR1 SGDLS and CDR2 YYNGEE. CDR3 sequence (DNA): TGTGCCAGCTCCCTCGGGTTTCAGGGTAGGTCTGGAAACACCATATATTTT. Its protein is CASSLGFQGRSGNTIYF.

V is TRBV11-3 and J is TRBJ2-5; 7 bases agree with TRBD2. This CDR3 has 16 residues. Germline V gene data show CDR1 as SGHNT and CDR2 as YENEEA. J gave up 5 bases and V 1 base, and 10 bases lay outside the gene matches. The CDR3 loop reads CASSLGVTGGIETQYF. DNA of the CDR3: TGTGCCAGCAGCTTAGGGGTGACGGGGGGAATTGAGACCCAGTACTTC.

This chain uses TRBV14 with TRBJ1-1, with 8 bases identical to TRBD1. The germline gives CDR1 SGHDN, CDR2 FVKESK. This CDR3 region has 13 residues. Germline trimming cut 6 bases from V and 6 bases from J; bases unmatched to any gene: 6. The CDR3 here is CASSRQGRAEAFF. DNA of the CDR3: TGTGCCAGCAGTCGACAGGGGAGGGCTGAAGCTTTCTTT.

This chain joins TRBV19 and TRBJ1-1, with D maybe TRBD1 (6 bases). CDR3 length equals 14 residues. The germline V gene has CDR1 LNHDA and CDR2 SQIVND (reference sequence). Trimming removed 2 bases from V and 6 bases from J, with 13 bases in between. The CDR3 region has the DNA TGTGCCAGTAGTATAAGGCAGGGGACGGCTGAAGCTTTCTTT. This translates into CASSIRQGTAEAFF.

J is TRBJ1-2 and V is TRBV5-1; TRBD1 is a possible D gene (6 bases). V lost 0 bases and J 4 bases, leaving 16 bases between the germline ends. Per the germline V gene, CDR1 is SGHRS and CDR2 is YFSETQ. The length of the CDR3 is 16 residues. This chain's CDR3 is CASSLEGGPGIYGYTF. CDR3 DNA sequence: TGCGCCAGCAGCTTGGAAGGGGGACCAGGCATCTATGGCTACACCTTC.

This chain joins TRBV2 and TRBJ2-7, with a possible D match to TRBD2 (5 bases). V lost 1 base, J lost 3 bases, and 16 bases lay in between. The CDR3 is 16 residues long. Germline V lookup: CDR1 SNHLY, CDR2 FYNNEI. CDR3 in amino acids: CASSEDEGTPFYEQYF. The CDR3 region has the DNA TGTGCCAGCAGTGAAGACGAGGGAACCCCGTTCTACGAGCAGTACTTC.

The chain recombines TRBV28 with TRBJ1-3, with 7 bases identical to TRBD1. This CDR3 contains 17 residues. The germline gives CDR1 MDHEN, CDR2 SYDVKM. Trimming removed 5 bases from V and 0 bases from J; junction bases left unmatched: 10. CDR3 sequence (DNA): TGTGCCAGCAGTCCCGCTGGACAGGCGAGCTCTGGAAACACCATATATTTT. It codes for CASSPAGQASSGNTIYF.